Following are 27 T cell receptor beta chains from one sample sequenced in a study of shared clonotypes between healthy human individuals. Some clones are missing from TCRdb's copy, which holds only in-frame ones; the method was immunoSEQ multiplex PCR. This table holds 1.4 million to 1.5 million clones, roughly 96% found once. Sequencing was done on a sample of naive CD4+ T cells sorted from blood. Subset reported: CD45RA+ positively selected. The receptor source for this set is a man aged 30-40 years in good health.

The V gene is TRBV29-1, the J gene TRBJ2-3, with 8 bases fitting TRBD1. V was clipped by 4 bases and J by 5 bases; unmatched bases: 8. This CDR3 contains 14 residues. CDR1 and CDR2 from the germline V gene are SQVTM and ANQGSEA. CDR3 protein: CSVGRDRGRDTQYF. In DNA form, the CDR3 reads TGCAGCGTTGGTCGAGACAGGGGTCGAGATACGCAGTATTTT.

The V gene is TRBV6-1, the J gene TRBJ1-3; D not resolved. CDR1 and CDR2 from the germline V gene are MNHNS and SASEGT. CDR3 length: 15 residues. The V end lost 8 bases, the J end lost 2 bases, and 16 bases lay between the germline ends. The CDR3 loop reads CASAIGVGTGNTIYF. DNA of the CDR3: TGTGCCAGCGCGATTGGGGTGGGGACTGGAAACACCATATATTTT.

The chain has TRBV5-6 and TRBJ1-1, with D possibly being TRBD1 (5 bases). Germline CDR1 and CDR2: SGHDT and YYEEEE. V dropped 2 bases and J dropped 1 base, with 15 bases sitting between them. CDR3 length: 16 amino acids. CDR3 bases: TGTGCCAGCAGCTTCGGGGCCGGTCGGAGGAACACTGAAGCTTTCTTT. Protein sequence: CASSFGAGRRNTEAFF.

The CDR3 DNA follows: TGTGCCAGCAGAGTACGGACAGGTAGCAATCAGCCCCAGCATTTT. Its translation: CASRVRTGSNQPQHF. The chain is built from TRBV28 and TRBJ1-5; 7 nucleotides agree with TRBD1. CDR3 length equals 15 residues. The V gene end was trimmed by 6 bases and the J gene end by 0 bases; junction bases not matched to a gene: 5. CDR1 is MDHEN and CDR2 is SYDVKM in the germline V gene.

The CDR3 DNA reads as TGTGCCAGCAGCCCGGGGCGGCGGGGTGAAAAACTGTTTTTT. This gives the protein CASSPGRRGEKLFF. This chain uses TRBV7-6 with TRBJ1-4; D may be TRBD1 (5 bases). The CDR3 extends over 14 amino acids. V was cut by 5 bases and J by 7 bases, with 14 bases left in between. Per germline, CDR1 SGHVS and CDR2 FNYEAQ. Variable domain in full (rest from reference TRBV7-6 and TRBJ1-4): GAGVSQSPRYKVTKRGQDVALRCDPISGHVSLYWYRQALGQGPEFLTYFNYEAQQDKSGLPNDRFSAERPEGSISTLTIQRTEQRDSAMYRCASSPGRRGEKLFFGSGTQLSVL.

The J gene is TRBJ2-1, the V gene TRBV18, with no clear D. The ends were cut back, 3 bases at V and 12 bases at J, with 15 bases in the middle. Germline assignment: CDR1 KGHSH and CDR2 LQKENI. The CDR3 covers 13 residues. CDR3 nucleotide sequence: TGTGCCAGCTCACCCTACCTCGACCCACCGCAGTTCTTC. It translates to CASSPYLDPPQFF.

For this clone: Other DNA sequences within the sample encode an identical CDR3. The chain employs TRBV9 and TRBJ2-1; 8 bases are a match to TRBD2. Germline CDR1 SGDLS, CDR2 YYNGEE. The CDR3 is 15 residues long. J was trimmed by 4 bases and V by 0 bases; bases with no gene match: 3. CDR3 in DNA: TGTGCCAGCAGCGTAGGGGGACTAGGATACAATGAGCAGTTCTTC. Residues: CASSVGGLGYNEQFF.

The chain links TRBV2 to TRBJ2-1; 11 bases agree with TRBD2. Looked up from germline, CDR1 is SNHLY and CDR2 is FYNNEI. Trimming cost V 4 bases and J 6 bases; bases outside gene matches: 8. The CDR3 consists of 16 residues. The CDR3 DNA reads as TGTGCCAGCAGTGGGATCGGACTAGCGGGTGGCAATGAGCAGTTCTTC. Protein product: CASSGIGLAGGNEQFF.

Only one count was recorded for this clone. The chain carries TRBV5-6 and TRBJ2-5, with 7 bases fitting TRBD1. Germline V lookup: CDR1 SGHDT, CDR2 YYEEEE. V lost 4 bases to trimming and J lost 3 bases; unmatched junction nucleotides: 9. The CDR3 has 15 residues. The CDR3 nucleotides are TGTGCCAGCAGCCCAAGGGGGACAGCTGAAGAGACCCAGTACTTC. This sequence encodes CASSPRGTAEETQYF.

The chain combines TRBV28 with TRBJ2-3; 11 bases are shared with TRBD2. Germline V CDR1 and CDR2: MDHEN, SYDVKM. The CDR3 is 17 amino acids. The V segment lost 5 bases and the J segment 2 bases; nucleotides outside the gene matches: 9. CDR3 residues: CASSQTSGREITDTQYF. The CDR3 bases are TGTGCCAGCAGTCAAACTAGCGGGAGAGAAATCACAGATACGCAGTATTTT.

The chain joins TRBV14 to TRBJ2-5; D may be TRBD1 (5 bases). The CDR3 extends over 13 amino acids. V was pared by 2 bases and J by 11 bases, with 15 bases between. The germline CDR1 and CDR2 sequences are SGHDN and FVKESK. As DNA, the CDR3 is TGTGCCAGCAGCCAACTTCTACAGGCATCACAGTACTTC. Translated, it gives CASSQLLQASQYF.

The rearrangement links TRBV28 to TRBJ1-2; TRBD1 aligns across 10 bases. Germline CDR1 is MDHEN and CDR2 is SYDVKM. V was clipped by 1 base and J by 2 bases; unmatched bases: 7. CDR3 length equals 17 residues. The CDR3 loop reads CASSLYADRGRNYGYTF. The CDR3 DNA is TGTGCCAGCAGTTTATACGCCGACAGGGGGCGGAACTATGGCTACACCTTC.

The genes are TRBV10-2 and TRBJ1-5; D uncertain. The V gene's germline CDR1 is WSHSY and CDR2 SAAADI. V was trimmed by 8 bases and J by 2 bases, leaving 10 bases between them. The CDR3 is 13 amino acids. The CDR3 DNA reads as TGCGCCAGCGGGCGGCAGGGCAATCAGCCCCAGCATTTT. Translation gives CASGRQGNQPQHF.

The J gene is TRBJ2-3, the V gene TRBV7-3; 7 bases map to TRBD2. The CDR3 contains 14 residues. CDR1 and CDR2 from the germline V gene are SGHTA and FQGTGA. Losses at the gene ends were 6 bases for V and 4 bases for J; bases not matched to a gene: 7. The CDR3, as DNA: TGTGCCAGCAGGGCGGGAGTCGGCGCAGATACGCAGTATTTT. Protein product: CASRAGVGADTQYF.

This chain uses TRBV7-9 with TRBJ1-1; D gene unclear. V lost 1 base to trimming and J lost 3 bases, with 18 bases between them. The CDR3 contains 17 residues. In germline, CDR1 is SEHNR, CDR2 FQNEAQ (reference sequence). Written as DNA, the CDR3 is TGTGCCAGCAGCTTAGGTACGTCGTTCGAGATAGACACTGAAGCTTTCTTT. Its translation: CASSLGTSFEIDTEAFF.

This clone was recorded once. The chain employs TRBV5-1 and TRBJ1-5; a weak D match, TRBD1 (5 bases). The V gene's germline CDR1 is SGHRS and CDR2 YFSETQ. V lost 2 bases to trimming and J lost 5 bases, with 11 bases between them. The CDR3 length is 14 residues. In nucleotides, the CDR3 is TGCGCCAGCAGCTTTGGGGACGGAGATCAGCCCCAGCATTTT. Translation: CASSFGDGDQPQHF.

This chain uses TRBV6-6 with TRBJ2-3; no clear D. Germline lookup yields CDR1 MNHNY and CDR2 SVGAGI (reference sequence). This CDR3 is built from 16 residues. V was clipped by 6 bases and J by 1 base, with 17 bases between them. The CDR3 DNA reads TGTGCCAGCAGGCTCGGACCCGCCGTCGGCACAGATACGCAGTATTTT. It translates to CASRLGPAVGTDTQYF.

The chain has TRBV6-1 and TRBJ2-5; D ambiguous. V was cut by 7 bases and J by 5 bases, with 8 bases left in between. Per the germline V gene, CDR1 is MNHNS and CDR2 is SASEGT. This CDR3 has 11 residues. The DNA for the CDR3 is TGTGCCAGCACCAACGGGGAGACCCAGTACTTC. It translates to CASTNGETQYF.

This clone was counted a single time. The J gene is TRBJ1-3, the V gene TRBV5-1, with D possibly being TRBD1 (6 bases). The CDR3 spans 18 residues. CDR1 is SGHRS and CDR2 is YFSETQ in the germline V gene. Between the trimmed V and J ends, which lost 1 base and 0 bases, there was a span of 17 bases. CDR3 loop: CASSLLGVRGGSGNTIYF. The CDR3 region has the DNA TGCGCCAGCAGCTTGCTGGGTGTGCGAGGGGGCTCTGGAAACACCATATATTTT.

On this clone itself: The same CDR3 also results from other DNA sequences found in this sample. This rearrangement joins TRBV28 to TRBJ2-1; maybe TRBD2 (5 bases). Trimming took 7 bases from V and 4 from J, leaving 8 bases between them. Germline CDR1 and CDR2: MDHEN and SYDVKM. The length of the CDR3 is 12 residues. CDR3 amino acids: CASTDSYNEQFF. The CDR3, as DNA: TGTGCCAGCACGGACTCTTACAATGAGCAGTTCTTC.

This chain links TRBV6-5 with TRBJ1-1, with D maybe TRBD1 (5 bases). The CDR3 is 15 amino acids. The germline gives CDR1 MNHEY, CDR2 SVGAGI. With 1 base removed from V and 4 bases from J, the gap between germline ends came to 13 bases. As DNA, the CDR3 is TGTGCCAGCAGTTACTGGGAGGGGCAAGGCACTGAAGCTTTCTTT. As protein: CASSYWEGQGTEAFF.

The gene calls are TRBV7-2 and TRBJ2-7, with 11 nucleotides matching TRBD2. V dropped 1 base and J dropped 2; count of bases not matched to a gene: 7. The CDR3 sequence is 17 residues long. Looked up from germline, CDR1 is SGHTA and CDR2 is FQGNSA. For the CDR3, the DNA is TGTGCCAGCAGCTTAGGACTAGCGGGACCCCCCCCCTACGAGCAGTACTTC. Its protein product is CASSLGLAGPPPYEQYF.

V is TRBV4-1 and J is TRBJ2-1; D gene uncertain. CDR3 size: 14 residues. Germline V CDR1 and CDR2: MGHRA, YSYEKL. Trimming stripped 5 bases from V and 0 bases from J, with 8 bases between. The CDR3 reads CASSVRSSYNEQFF. The CDR3 DNA follows: TGCGCCAGCAGCGTCCGGAGCTCCTACAATGAGCAGTTCTTC.

The rearrangement uses TRBV19 and TRBJ2-1; D unresolved. The CDR3 spans 16 residues. Trimming took off 5 bases at V and 6 bases at J, with 20 bases between the two ends. Germline CDR1 is LNHDA and CDR2 is SQIVND (reference sequence). Written as DNA, the CDR3 is TGTGCCAGTAGTGCAAATGAGAATCTCAGAATCAATGAGCAGTTCTTC. The encoded protein is CASSANENLRINEQFF.

This clone was seen a single time. One end of the junction is discordant with germline, which a read error may explain. This chain links TRBV2 with TRBJ2-5, with 8 bases identical to TRBD1. This CDR3 has 15 amino acids. CDR1 is SNHLY, CDR2 FYNNEI, per germline. CDR3 protein: CASSGDRGHHETQYF. The CDR3 bases are TGTGCCAGCAGTGGAGACAGGGGACACCATGAGACCCAGTACTTC.

This clone was seen a handful of times. Additional DNA sequences in this sample encode the identical CDR3. The chain joins TRBV2 to TRBJ2-7; D gene uncertain. Trimming took off 7 bases at V and 4 bases at J, with 5 bases between the two ends. The CDR3 totals 10 residues. CDR1 SNHLY and CDR2 FYNNEI come from the germline V gene. CDR3 residues: CASKDYEQYF. The CDR3 region has the DNA TGTGCCAGCAAGGATTACGAGCAGTACTTC.

The chain joins TRBV6-4 to TRBJ1-5; the match to TRBD1 covers 9 bases. In germline, CDR1 is MRHNA, CDR2 SNTAGT. This CDR3 spans 18 amino acids. V was pared by 3 bases and J by 5 bases, with 14 bases of the junction left unmatched. As DNA, the CDR3 is TGTGCCAGCAGTGATTCGGACAGGGGCCCATGCAACGATCAGCCCCAGCATTTT. Amino acids: CASSDSDRGPCNDQPQHF.